This is a list of T cell receptor beta chains from one sample in a study of T cell changes during pregnancy in multiple sclerosis. Profiled with immunoSEQ multiplex PCR; TCRdb holds only in-frame clones, not every one. This table has some 67,000 clones, around 90% appearing once. The material sequenced was peripheral blood, taken in the first trimester of pregnancy. The receptors were gathered from a female donor with multiple sclerosis, enrolled in a pregnancy study. CDR3s include the opening cysteine and the closing phenylalanine or tryptophan. A D gene is named only where the DNA matches it firmly. Clone size appears in some rows only: once, few, many, or a class for an expanded clone.

>NA|TRBV11-2|TRBJ2-2|NA
TGTGCCAGCAGCCCAGAGACAGGTTACACCGGGGAGCTGTTTTTT
CASSPETGYTGELFF
>NA|TRBV28|TRBJ1-1|TRBD1
TGTGCCAGCAGTCGACAGGGGAGGAACACTGAAGCTTTCTTT
CASSRQGRNTEAFF
>NA|TRBV5-4|TRBJ2-1|TRBD2
TGTGCCAGCAGCCCGGGGGGACTAGCGGGAGGATTCAATGAGCAGTTCTTC
CASSPGGLAGGFNEQFF
>NA|TRBV9|TRBJ2-7|TRBD2
TGTGCCAGCAGCTCCGCTAGCGGGAGCGCCTACGAGCAGTACTTC
CASSSASGSAYEQYF
>NA|TRBV11-2|TRBJ2-3|NA
TGTGCCAGCCATAAAAAAGGACTTCTCACAGATACGCAGTATTTT
CASHKKGLLTDTQYF
>NA|TRBV9|TRBJ2-3|NA
TGTGCCAGCAGCGAAGGGACTCGCACAGATACGCAGTATTTT
CASSEGTRTDTQYF
>once|TRBV5-5|TRBJ1-2|NA
TGTGCCAGCAGCTTCCAGGCAAACTATGGCTACACCTTC
CASSFQANYGYTF
>NA|TRBV28|TRBJ1-5|NA
TGTGCCAGCAGTTTATTCTCGGGGAAACAGCCCCAGCATTTT
CASSLFSGKQPQHF
>NA|TRBV11-2|TRBJ1-1|NA
TGTGCCAGCAGCTCACATGTGGAAGCTTTCTTT
CASSSHVEAFF
>NA|TRBV9|TRBJ2-1|TRBD2
TGTGCCAGCAGTTTAGCGGGGGGCCAGAACAATGAGCAGTTCTTC
CASSLAGGQNNEQFF
>NA|TRBV30|TRBJ1-4|NA
TGTGCCAGCAGACAGTCAGCCACTAATGAAAAACTGTTTTTT
CASRQSATNEKLFF
>NA|TRBV6-1|TRBJ2-7|NA
TGTGCCAGCAGTGAAGGTCGCGGGGTCGGCTCCTACGAGCAGTACTTC
CASSEGRGVGSYEQYF
>NA|TRBV4-1|TRBJ1-4|TRBD1
TGCGCCAGCAGCCAAGGAGACAGGGGACTTGAAAAACTGTTTTTT
CASSQGDRGLEKLFF
>NA|TRBV6-5|TRBJ1-1|TRBD1
TGTGCCAGCAGTTCGGGACAGGGCGTTAACACTGAAGCTTTCTTT
CASSSGQGVNTEAFF
>NA|TRBV28|TRBJ1-5|TRBD1
TGTGCCAGCAGTTCGCCGGGACAGGGTATCGATCAGCCCCAGCATTTT
CASSSPGQGIDQPQHF
>once|TRBV4-2|TRBJ2-3|NA
TGTGCCAGCAGCCAGAGTTCGTACGGGACTAGCACAGATACGCAGTATTTT
CASSQSSYGTSTDTQYF
>once|TRBV7-8|TRBJ1-2|NA
TGTGCCACCGCTACAGGATCCTATGGCTACACCTTC
CATATGSYGYTF
>NA|TRBV29-1|TRBJ1-2|TRBD1
TGCAGCGTGACGGGACAGAATGGCTACACCTTC
CSVTGQNGYTF
>NA|TRBV28|TRBJ2-3|TRBD1
TGTGCCAGCAGTTTAACCCTATCGGGACAGGGGAGAACAGATACGCAGTATTTT
CASSLTLSGQGRTDTQYF
>NA|TRBV10-3|TRBJ2-1|TRBD2
TGTGCCATCAGTGAGTCAAGGCGTCGGGAGGGCCTTGAGGAGCAGTTCTTC
CAISESRRREGLEEQFF
>NA|TRBV10-3|TRBJ2-1|NA
TGTGCCATCAGGGAGCATAGCGACTACAATGAGCAGTTCTTC
CAIREHSDYNEQFF
>NA|TRBV5-1|TRBJ1-1|NA
TGCGCCAGCCGTGAATTGGAGGGTTTGCAAGCTGAAGCTTTCTTT
CASRELEGLQAEAFF
>NA|TRBV6-6|TRBJ1-1|NA
TGTGCCAGCAGTTACTCCAGGGTGAACACTGAAGCTTTCTTT
CASSYSRVNTEAFF
>NA|TRBV25-1|TRBJ2-3|TRBD2
TGTGCCAGCAGGAAACGGGCGGGGGGGGGCACAGATACGCAGTATTTT
CASRKRAGGGTDTQYF
>NA|TRBV28|TRBJ1-1|NA
TGTGCCAGCGGGGACGGGCGGGGGAACACTGAAGCTTTCTTT
CASGDGRGNTEAFF
>NA|TRBV6-5|TRBJ1-2|NA
TGTGCCAGCAGTTCCTTTGGACAGAACTATGGCTACACCTTC
CASSSFGQNYGYTF
>NA|TRBV6-5|TRBJ2-3|TRBD1
TGTGCCAGCAGCTATACAACAGGGGCGAGGCAGTATTTT
CASSYTTGARQYF
>NA|TRBV19|TRBJ2-3|TRBD2
TGTGCCACCCATAGCGGGAGCGCAGATACGCAGTATTTT
CATHSGSADTQYF
>NA|TRBV19|TRBJ2-1|TRBD2
TGTGCCAGTAGTATAGATCCGGGAGGAAACGAGCAGTTCTTC
CASSIDPGGNEQFF
>NA|TRBV12-1|TRBJ1-1|NA
TGTGCCAGCAGCTTGCCCGGGCGGGTAGGCACTGAAGCTTTCTTT
CASSLPGRVGTEAFF
>NA|TRBV6-1|TRBJ2-7|NA
TGTGCCAGCAGTGGCGGGCCGCCCTACGAGCAGTACTTC
CASSGGPPYEQYF
>once|TRBV5-1|TRBJ1-2|NA
TGCGCCAGCAGCCCAACGGACAGTAACTATGGCTACACCTTC
CASSPTDSNYGYTF
>NA|TRBV7-6|TRBJ2-1|NA
TGTGCCAGCAGCTTAGTGCTTGGGAGGTTCAATGAGCAGTTCTTC
CASSLVLGRFNEQFF
>once|TRBV1|TRBJ2-1|NA
TGCACCAGCAGCCAAGACGCGGGGGACAAGTTTTACAATGAGCAGTTCTTC
CTSSQDAGDKFYNEQFF
>NA|TRBV5-1|TRBJ1-1|TRBD1
TGCGCCAGCAGCTTGGAGGGGGGACAGGGCACTGAAGCTTTCTTT
CASSLEGGQGTEAFF
>once|TRBV5-1|TRBJ2-5|NA
TGCGCCAGCAGCTTACTTCAGCGGCCAGAGACCCAGTACTTC
CASSLLQRPETQYF
>NA|TRBV7-6|TRBJ2-2|TRBD2
TGTGCCAGCAGCTTATCAACTAGCGGGAGTATCACCGGGGAGCTGTTTTTT
CASSLSTSGSITGELFF
>NA|TRBV9|TRBJ2-7|NA
TGTGCCAGCAGCGTAGATAACGAGCAGTACTTC
CASSVDNEQYF
>NA|TRBV18|TRBJ2-7|TRBD2
TGTGCCAGCTCCGTCGGGACTAGCGGGACGGTTTCCTACGAGCAGTACTTC
CASSVGTSGTVSYEQYF
>NA|TRBV6-1|TRBJ1-5|NA
TGTGCCAGCAGACCCTTAGACAGTTTAAATCAGCCCCAGCATTTT
CASRPLDSLNQPQHF
>NA|TRBV27|TRBJ2-7|TRBD2
TGTGCCAGCAAGCGGGACTACGAGCAGTACTTC
CASKRDYEQYF
>NA|TRBV28|TRBJ2-1|TRBD1
TGTGCCAGCAGGACGGGACAGAGACTAAACAATGAGCAGTTCTTC
CASRTGQRLNNEQFF
>NA|TRBV9|TRBJ1-1|NA
TGTGCCAGCAGCGTGGGGAACAGGGCGGGTGAAGCTTTCTTT
CASSVGNRAGEAFF
>NA|TRBV5-4|TRBJ1-2|NA
TGTGCCAGCAGTGGGGGGGGATACAGGCGGCATGGCTACACCTTC
CASSGGGYRRHGYTF
>NA|TRBV7-9|TRBJ2-5|TRBD1
TGTGCCACCGGGACAGGAGAGACCCAGTACTTC
CATGTGETQYF
>few|TRBV7-6|TRBJ2-7|TRBD1
TGTGCCAGCAGCCGCGACAGGGGGCGAGAGCAGTACTTC
CASSRDRGREQYF
>NA|TRBV19|TRBJ1-6|NA
TGTGCCAGTAGTATAGGGGCCGGCAGTTCACCCCTCCACTTT
CASSIGAGSSPLHF
>once|TRBV30|TRBJ2-7|TRBD1
TGTGCCTGGAGTGTACGGGACAGGGGGCTGTACGAGCAGTACTTC
CAWSVRDRGLYEQYF
>NA|TRBV19|TRBJ1-2|NA
TGTGCCAGTAGTCCGTGGACAGCAACCTCTAACTATGGCTACACCTTC
CASSPWTATSNYGYTF
>NA|TRBV5-6|TRBJ2-3|NA
TGTGCCAGCAGCTTTCAACAGGGACCCCCCACAGATACGCAGTATTTT
CASSFQQGPPTDTQYF